The entry that follows covers one T cell receptor beta chain sequence. Its antigen is unknown. The sample is drawn from a study of cytomegalovirus exposure and HLA in healthy donors. The PCR used 60 Vbeta and 13 Jbeta primers. The protocol was immunoSEQ multiplex PCR, while the TCRdb copy is restricted to in-frame clones and leaves out a portion. Of about 190,000 clones detected, around 75% appear once; the ten largest clones hold 1.5% to 2%. Findings and caveats of the study: An analysis that came later showed most CMV-associated TCR beta chains appearing HLA-restricted. Relative to equally common others, HLA-associated TCR beta chains showed greater clonal expansion in a later analysis. Indistinguishable V segments such as TRBV6-2 and TRBV6-3 were excluded.

Germline V gives CDR1 ENHRY, CDR2 SYGVKD. V shed 4 bases and J 2 bases; nucleotides not matched to a gene: 4. The CDR3 contains 15 residues. The V gene is TRBV10-3, the J gene TRBJ2-3; TRBD2 matches at 9 bases. The sample consisted of PBMCs. The receptor's source is a woman aged 25 to 39 in good health and CMV-seronegative. CDR3 region: CAISASSGDTDTQYF. In DNA form, the CDR3 reads TGTGCCATCAGTGCATCTAGCGGGGACACAGATACGCAGTATTTT.